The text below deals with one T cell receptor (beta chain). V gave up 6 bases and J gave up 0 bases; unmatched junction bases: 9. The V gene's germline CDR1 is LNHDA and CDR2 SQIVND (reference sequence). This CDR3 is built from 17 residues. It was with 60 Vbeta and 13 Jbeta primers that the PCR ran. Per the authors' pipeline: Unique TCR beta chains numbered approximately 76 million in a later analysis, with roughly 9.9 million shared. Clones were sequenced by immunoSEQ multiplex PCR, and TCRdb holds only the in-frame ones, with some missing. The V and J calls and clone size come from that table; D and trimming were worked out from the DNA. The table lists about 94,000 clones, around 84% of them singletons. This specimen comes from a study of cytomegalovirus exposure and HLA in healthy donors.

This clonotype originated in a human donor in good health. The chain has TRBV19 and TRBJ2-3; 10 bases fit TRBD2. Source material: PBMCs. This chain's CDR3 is CASSKREGRRSTDTQYF. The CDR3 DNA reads TGTGCCAGTAGCAAGCGGGAGGGCCGACGAAGCACAGATACGCAGTATTTT.